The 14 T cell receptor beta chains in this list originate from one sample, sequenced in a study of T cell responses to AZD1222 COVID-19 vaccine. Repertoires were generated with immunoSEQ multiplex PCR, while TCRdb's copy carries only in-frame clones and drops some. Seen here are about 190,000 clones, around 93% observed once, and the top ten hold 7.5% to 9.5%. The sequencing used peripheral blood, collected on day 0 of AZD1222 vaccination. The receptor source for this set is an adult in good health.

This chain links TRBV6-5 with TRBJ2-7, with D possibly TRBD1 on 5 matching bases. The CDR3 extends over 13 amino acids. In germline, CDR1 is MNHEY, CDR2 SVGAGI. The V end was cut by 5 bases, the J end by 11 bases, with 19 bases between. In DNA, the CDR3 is TGTGCCAGCAGTCCCCTGGGGCGGCAGGGCGAGTACTTC. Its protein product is CASSPLGRQGEYF.

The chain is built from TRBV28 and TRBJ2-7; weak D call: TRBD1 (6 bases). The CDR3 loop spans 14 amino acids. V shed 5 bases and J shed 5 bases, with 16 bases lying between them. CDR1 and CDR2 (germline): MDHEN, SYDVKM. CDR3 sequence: CASSPTGWIHEQYF. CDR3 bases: TGTGCCAGCAGTCCTACAGGGTGGATCCACGAGCAGTACTTC.

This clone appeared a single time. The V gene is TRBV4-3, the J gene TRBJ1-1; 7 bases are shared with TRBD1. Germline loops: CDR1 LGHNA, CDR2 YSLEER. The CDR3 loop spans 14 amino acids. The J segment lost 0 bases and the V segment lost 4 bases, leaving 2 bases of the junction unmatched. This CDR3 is CASSPTGLNTEAFF. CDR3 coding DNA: TGCGCCAGCAGCCCGACAGGGCTGAACACTGAAGCTTTCTTT.

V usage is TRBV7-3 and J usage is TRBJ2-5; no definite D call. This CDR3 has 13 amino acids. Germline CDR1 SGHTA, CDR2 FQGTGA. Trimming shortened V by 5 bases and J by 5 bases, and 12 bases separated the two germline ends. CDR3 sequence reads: CASSLLRAETQYF. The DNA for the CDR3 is TGTGCCAGCAGCCTGCTCCGGGCGGAGACCCAGTACTTC.

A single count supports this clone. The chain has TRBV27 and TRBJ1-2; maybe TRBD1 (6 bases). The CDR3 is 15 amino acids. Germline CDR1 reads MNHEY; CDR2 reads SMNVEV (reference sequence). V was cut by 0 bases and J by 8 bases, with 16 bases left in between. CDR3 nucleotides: TGTGCCAGCAGTTTATCGAAGCCGGCAAGGGGGGGCTACACCTTC. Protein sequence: CASSLSKPARGGYTF.

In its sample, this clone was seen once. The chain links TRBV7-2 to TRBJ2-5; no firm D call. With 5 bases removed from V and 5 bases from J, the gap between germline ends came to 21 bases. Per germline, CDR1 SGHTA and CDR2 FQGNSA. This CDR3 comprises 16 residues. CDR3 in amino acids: CASSQGTALGMETQYF. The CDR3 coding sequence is TGTGCCAGCAGCCAAGGCACGGCCCTGGGGATGGAGACCCAGTACTTC.

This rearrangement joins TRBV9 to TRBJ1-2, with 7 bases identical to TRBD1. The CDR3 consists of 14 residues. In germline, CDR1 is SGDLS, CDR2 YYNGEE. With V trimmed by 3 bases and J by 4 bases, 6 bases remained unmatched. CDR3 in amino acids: CASSETGHTYGYTF. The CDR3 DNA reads TGTGCCAGCAGCGAGACAGGGCATACCTATGGCTACACCTTC.

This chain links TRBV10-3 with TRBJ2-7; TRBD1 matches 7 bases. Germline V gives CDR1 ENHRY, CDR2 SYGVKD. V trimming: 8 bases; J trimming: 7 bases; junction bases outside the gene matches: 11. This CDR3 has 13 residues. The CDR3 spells CAIGTVRSGEQYF. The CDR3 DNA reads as TGTGCCATCGGGACAGTCCGTTCAGGGGAGCAGTACTTC.

Written as DNA, the CDR3 is TGTGCCAGCAGTCACACTACAGGGCGGGCGGCCACCGGGGAGCTGTTTTTT. This sequence encodes CASSHTTGRAATGELFF. The chain is built from TRBV28 and TRBJ2-2; D is possibly TRBD1 (6 bases). V was pared by 5 bases and J by 4 bases, with 20 bases between. Germline V gene sequence: CDR1 MDHEN, CDR2 SYDVKM. This CDR3 has 17 amino acids.

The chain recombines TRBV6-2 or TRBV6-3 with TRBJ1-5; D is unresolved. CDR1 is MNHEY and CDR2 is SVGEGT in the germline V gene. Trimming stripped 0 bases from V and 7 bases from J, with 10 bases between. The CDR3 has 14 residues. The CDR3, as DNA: TGTGCCAGCAGTTACTCAGGGAAGAGCCAGCCCCAGCATTTT. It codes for CASSYSGKSQPQHF.

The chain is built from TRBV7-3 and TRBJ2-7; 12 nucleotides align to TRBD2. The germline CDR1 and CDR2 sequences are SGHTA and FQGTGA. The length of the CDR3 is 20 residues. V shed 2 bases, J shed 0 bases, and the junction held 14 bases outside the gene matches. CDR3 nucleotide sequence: TGTGCCAGCAGCTTATTCCCACCCGGGACTAGCGGGTTCCTCTCCTACGAGCAGTACTTC. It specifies CASSLFPPGTSGFLSYEQYF. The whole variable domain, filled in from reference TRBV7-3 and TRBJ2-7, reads GAGVSQTPSNKVTEKGKYVELRCDPISGHTALYWYRQSLGQGPEFLIYFQGTGAADDSGLPNDRFFAVRPEGSVSTLKIQRTERGDSAVYLCASSLFPPGTSGFLSYEQYFGPGTRLTVT.

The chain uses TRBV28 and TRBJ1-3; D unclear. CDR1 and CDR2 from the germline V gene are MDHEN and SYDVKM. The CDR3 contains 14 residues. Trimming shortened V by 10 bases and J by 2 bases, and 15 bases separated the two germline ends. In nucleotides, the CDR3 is TGTGCCACCAGACCCCCAGCAACTGGAAACACCATATATTTT. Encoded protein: CATRPPATGNTIYF. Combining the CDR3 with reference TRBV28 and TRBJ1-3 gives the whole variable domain DVKVTQSSRYLVKRTGEKVFLECVQDMDHENMFWYRQDPGLGLRLIYFSYDVKMKEKGDIPEGYSVSREKKERFSLILESASTNQTSMYLCATRPPATGNTIYFGEGSWLTVV.

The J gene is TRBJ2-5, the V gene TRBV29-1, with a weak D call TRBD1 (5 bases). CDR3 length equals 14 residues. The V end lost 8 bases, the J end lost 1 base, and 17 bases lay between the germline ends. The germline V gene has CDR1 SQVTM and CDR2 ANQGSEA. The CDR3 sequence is CSTVLPGIQETQYF. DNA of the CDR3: TGCAGCACCGTCTTGCCAGGGATCCAAGAGACCCAGTACTTC.

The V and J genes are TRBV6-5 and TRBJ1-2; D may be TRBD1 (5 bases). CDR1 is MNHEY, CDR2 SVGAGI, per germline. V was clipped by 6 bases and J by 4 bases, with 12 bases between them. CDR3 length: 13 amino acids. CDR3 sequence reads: CASRTGTTYGYTF. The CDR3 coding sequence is TGTGCCAGCAGAACCGGGACCACCTATGGCTACACCTTC.